The present entry profiles one T cell receptor (beta chain) with its context. This clone was counted once. Its antigen remains unidentified. The sample holds no much larger clone one base away, and base qualities are not on file. The data were taken from a study of cytomegalovirus exposure and HLA in healthy donors (dated by TCRdb to 2017 to 2019). The study in broad terms: An earlier analysis of about 560 of the donors reported 276 Gb of sequence data and 117 million unique TCR beta sequences obtained from approximately 180 million T cells. An early release that covered 500 to 800 HLA-typed donors contained around 300 gigabases of sequencing data and tens of millions of unique TCR sequences. Among the approximately 420 genotyped donors, around 79% belonged to the genetic ancestry cluster associated with self-reported Caucasian donors. The study aimed to test whether signatures of past pathogen exposure could be identified by cataloging public T cell receptors. The study profiled the T cell repertoires of hundreds of subjects by immunosequencing and related them to cytomegalovirus serostatus. In addition to the first cohort of around 670 subjects, a separate validation cohort of about 120 different subjects was used. The study combined high-throughput TCR immunosequencing, statistical association of individual TCRs with disease status, and machine learning to predict cytomegalovirus infection status. A later analysis re-analyzed previously published TCR beta repertoires from 660 or so donors and added high-resolution HLA genotyping to study TCR occurrence patterns. In the later analysis, no new phenotypic data were used to find candidate immune exposures; instead, reliance was placed on TCR beta sequences and their occurrence across donors. An earlier analysis of around 640 of the donors used high-throughput TCR beta sequencing to judge whether each TCR beta V gene segment behaved as functional or pseudogenic. Alongside the repertoire data, information on donor age, sex, ethnicity and CMV serostatus was compiled. A later genetic analysis used genome-wide SNP genotypes for about 65% of the roughly 700 donors, treating that subset as a discovery cohort. All discovery cohort repertoires had been generated on a single sequencing platform. HLA typing covered class I and class II loci at four-digit resolution. Typing coverage varied by locus: roughly 629-640 donors for A, B, C, DRB1 and DQB1; approximately 560 for DQA1; about 590 for DPA1; approximately 450 for DPB1. Five DR-DQ haplotypes were treated as single units for association and clustering because of strong linkage in the cohort. Among 398 genotyped donors of the cohort, an average of around 240,000 unique TCR beta nucleotide sequences were sequenced per donor, around a sixth of them non-productive.

In total, approximately 700 healthy bone marrow donors made up the cohort. At the time of sampling, every cohort member was nominally healthy, though immune exposures that went unrecorded were likely present. The donor tested CMV seronegative, placing the donor among the 350 to 400 seronegative members of the cohort. Each donor provided a peripheral blood sample, and peripheral blood mononuclear cells were used for TCR beta sequencing. Genomic DNA extraction from the blood cell samples was performed with the Qiagen DNeasy Blood Extraction Kit. On the study overall, not on this receptor specifically: The presence/absence analyses assumed that sequencing depth was roughly uniform across donors, and that assumption may not be true. The authors suggested that the approach could potentially be generalized to other disease states and immunological phenotypes. Correlated functional status among segregating V segments might reflect linkage disequilibrium, but an unknown experimental factor could not be ruled out. Because counts were too low, seventeen rarely observed V segments, including chromosome 9 orphons, were excluded from the earlier analysis of some 540 of the donors. The study listed 164 TCR beta chains as associated with cytomegalovirus. In an earlier analysis of roughly 560 of the donors, most TCR beta V segments were observed in productive rearrangements about 90% or about 30% of the time, broadly matching IMGT annotations. Most CMV-associated TCR beta chains appeared to be HLA-restricted in a later analysis, and the HLA associations seemed to be driven largely by CMV exposure. Some IMGT-functional V segments, including TRBV6-2 and TRBV6-3, could not be told apart with the 87-base-pair reads, so those segments were excluded. An association between a missense DCLRE1C variant and V-gene and J-gene trimming of TCR beta chains was found in a later genetic analysis and replicated in an independent cohort. Cytomegalovirus status was reported to be diagnosed by the classifier with high specificity and sensitivity in both the original and validation cohorts. In a later analysis, the rate of TCR association differed among HLA loci, with DRB1 alleles having the most associated TCRs and HLA-C alleles having the fewest. Several of the top co-occurrence clusters appeared to be linked to parvovirus B19, influenza, CMV and Epstein-Barr virus, according to a later analysis. Specific HLA alleles were associated with 15,000 to 20,000 TCR beta sequences at a false discovery rate of 0.05 in a later analysis. A few of the identified cytomegalovirus-associated TCR beta chains were confirmed in vitro to be specific for cytomegalovirus antigens. Assigning TCR associations to individual alleles was difficult when HLA alleles, especially DR and DQ, strongly co-occurred. In a later genetic analysis, fewer N-insertions in productive TCRs were reported among donors in an Asian-associated ancestry cluster than the 666-donor mean. A cluster of highly shared sequence variants was judged likely to be a technical artifact of the sequencing pipeline. A further reported finding was that TCR beta sequences accurately predicted the HLA-A and HLA-B alleles for most subjects in the first cohort. Most TCR sequences were seen in very few donors, while some public TCRs were found in many individuals. The only immune exposure information available for the cohort was CMV serostatus. Because some donors lacked HLA typing at each locus, the association tests relied only on the typed subset. The cohort was sequenced for TCR beta chains only, and without alpha or paired-chain data the features that could be detected were limited. In a later analysis, HLA-associated TCR beta chains were found to be more clonally expanded and to have lower generation probabilities than equally common non-associated chains.

CDR1 and CDR2 are drawn from the germline V gene: MDHEN, SYDVKM. Counted from cysteine to phenylalanine, this CDR3 has 17 amino acids. Only the CDR3 portion is preserved as DNA: 51 bases, with reading frame beginning at the first base. Trimming at the junction amounts to 4 bases on V and 4 bases on J, and the germline ends lie 20 bases apart. The library came from the immunoSEQ multiplex PCR assay. A mixture of 60 forward primers for TCR Vbeta segments and 13 reverse primers for TCR Jbeta segments was used in the multiplex PCR. The CDR3 region of rearranged TCR beta genes was amplified from genomic DNA by a multiplex PCR assay. The Illumina HiSeq System was used to sequence the amplified TCR beta libraries as 87-base-pair reads. In the authors' own workflow: In a later analysis, tens of millions of unique TCR beta chains were counted across the 500 to 700 repertoires, and around 11 million of these chains were shared by at least two donors. Raw reads were error-corrected and collapsed into unique sequences by a nearest-neighbor algorithm in which closely related sequences were merged to remove PCR and sequencing errors. CDR3 sequences were aligned to IMGT reference sequences to assign V, D and J gene segments. For a sequence to be retained, a match of at least six nucleotides to both a V gene segment and a J gene segment was required. Rearrangements were classified as productive when the CDR3 lacked stop codons and remained in frame with V and J, and all other rearrangements were classified as non-productive. CDR3 was defined according to IMGT convention as the region running from the second conserved V-encoded cysteine to the conserved J-encoded phenylalanine. The earlier analysis of roughly 590 of the donors excluded any sequence lacking an unambiguous match to a single V gene segment. In an earlier analysis of 450 to 700 of the donors, V segments were called functional above 56.7% productive rearrangements and were called segregating when the between-donor standard deviation exceeded 5%. To diagnose cytomegalovirus status from the catalog of TCR beta chain sequences, a statistical classification framework was built. In a later analysis, V and J genes were assigned by comparing TCR nucleotide sequences against IMGT/GENE-DB human TR gene sequences. The TCRdist pipeline was used in a later analysis to assign CDR3 sequences and most-parsimonious VDJ recombination scenarios. In a later analysis, each TCR beta chain was defined by its CDR3 amino acid sequence together with its V-gene family, and reads lacking a unique V-gene family were excluded. A later analysis removed 600 or so highly shared, low-generation-probability nucleotide sequences to deal with suspected cross-contamination and a sequencing artifact. In a later analysis, a clonal expansion index for each public chain was calculated from normalized within-repertoire ranks of inferred template counts. In a later analysis, generation probabilities were computed using a VDJ recombination model fitted to out-of-frame rearrangements, and the results were checked against IGoR. Hypergeometric tests were used in a later analysis to score TCR-TCR, TCR-HLA and TCR-CMV co-occurrence, with a repertoire-size bias correction applied to the TCR pairs. To estimate false discovery rates, a later analysis permuted the HLA or CMV assignments 20 times. In a later analysis, co-occurring TCRs were grouped using DBSCAN, with TCRdist sequence similarity added in when clustering inside HLA-allele-positive subsets. Repertoires with fewer than 30,000 or more than 120,000 public chains, plus five repertoires with anomalous nucleotide sharing, were excluded from co-occurrence clustering. This immuneACCESS table, as held by TCRdb, lists in-frame sequences with V and J called but not all clones. Of the missing ones, under half trace to an unresolved V gene in checked studies; the others have no known cause. V and J calls and clone size are copied from that table; D and trimming were computed from the DNA. Recorded for this sample are 150,000 or so clones; roughly 84% of them occurred a single time. The ten largest clonotypes hold 0.35% to 0.4% of the sample.

Recombination connected TRBV28 to TRBJ1-3, with no confident D gene call. Sequenced input: PBMCs. The source is a boy younger than 10 in good health and CMV-seronegative. The CDR3 reads CASSSTPAETLGNTIYF. The bases read TGTGCCAGCAGTTCGACCCCCGCGGAGACCCTCGGAAACACCATATATTTT.